What follows are 10 T cell receptor beta chains derived from one specimen sequenced in a study of blood T cell repertoires in COVID-19. The table came from immunoSEQ multiplex PCR; TCRdb's copy has only in-frame clones and leaves some out. The sample includes 100,000 to 150,000 clones, 88% of them seen just once. Specimen: peripheral blood. These receptors all stem from a human donor in a cohort sampled during active COVID-19.

This chain uses TRBV2 with TRBJ1-6; 7 bases match TRBD1. Per the germline V gene, CDR1 is SNHLY and CDR2 is FYNNEI. Trimming took 6 bases from V and 19 from J; bases not matched to a gene: 12. The CDR3 runs to 12 residues. CDR3 DNA: TGTGCCAGCAGCCAAGGGACAGAAGGTCGTCACTTT. Translation gives CASSQGTEGRHF.

The chain couples TRBV6-6 to TRBJ1-4; the D is unclear. The CDR3 is 15 residues long. V lost 4 bases, J lost 2 bases, and 11 bases lay in between. Germline CDR1 reads MNHNY; CDR2 reads SVGAGI (reference sequence). DNA for the CDR3: TGTGCCAGCAGTTCCGCCGGGAGGACTAATGAAAAACTGTTTTTT. Its translation: CASSSAGRTNEKLFF.

The chain carries TRBV7-2 and TRBJ2-7; a weak D match, TRBD1 (6 bases). Between the trimmed V and J ends, which lost 0 bases and 13 bases, there was a span of 16 bases. Germline CDR1 SGHTA, CDR2 FQGNSA. The CDR3 is 13 residues long. The CDR3: CASSLAGQGIKYF. The CDR3 nucleotides are TGTGCCAGCAGCTTAGCAGGGCAGGGGATAAAATACTTC.

The chain links TRBV5-1 to TRBJ2-5, with a possible D match to TRBD2 (5 bases). Trimming shortened V by 4 bases and J by 5 bases, and 12 bases separated the two germline ends. The CDR3 spans 13 residues. Germline loops: CDR1 SGHRS, CDR2 YFSETQ. The CDR3 protein is CASSPRGLETQYF. Written as DNA, the CDR3 is TGCGCCAGCAGCCCCCGCGGGCTGGAGACCCAGTACTTC.

Details on this clone: Other DNA variants within this sample encode the same CDR3. This chain joins TRBV30 and TRBJ1-5; no clear D gene. Trimming removed 2 bases from V and 4 bases from J, with 6 bases in between. The germline V gene has CDR1 GTSNPN and CDR2 SVGIG (reference sequence). The CDR3 contains 12 residues. The CDR3 sequence is CAWSPGNQPQHF. The CDR3 nucleotides are TGTGCCTGGAGTCCGGGGAATCAGCCCCAGCATTTT. Full variable domain (missing parts from reference TRBV30 and TRBJ1-5): SQTIHQWPATLVQPVGSPLSLECTVEGTSNPNLYWYRQAAGRGLQLLFYSVGIGQISSEVPQNLSASRPQDRQFILSSKKLLLSDSGFYLCAWSPGNQPQHFGDGTRLSIL.

CDR3 amino acids: CASSLSRAGELFF. Written as DNA, the CDR3 is TGTGCCAGCAGCTTATCGAGGGCCGGGGAGCTGTTTTTT. The gene calls are TRBV5-4 and TRBJ2-2, with a tentative D call TRBD2 (5 bases). The ends were cut back, 2 bases at V and 6 bases at J, with 8 bases in the middle. CDR1 is SGHNT, CDR2 YYREEE, per germline (reference sequence). This CDR3 comprises 13 residues. Looking up the rest from reference TRBV5-4 and TRBJ2-2 gives the full variable domain: ETGVTQSPTHLIKTRGQQVTLRCSSQSGHNTVSWYQQALGQGPQFIFQYYREEENGRGNFPPRFSGLQFPNYSSELNVNALELDDSALYLCASSLSRAGELFFGEGSRLTVL.

This chain uses TRBV5-1 with TRBJ2-5; 10 bases align to TRBD1. V was pared by 2 bases and J by 1 base, with 5 bases of the junction left unmatched. Germline V gives CDR1 SGHRS, CDR2 YFSETQ. The CDR3 loop spans 16 amino acids. The CDR3 coding sequence is TGCGCCAGCAGCTTACAGGGGACAGGGGTCCAAGAGACCCAGTACTTC. Amino acid sequence: CASSLQGTGVQETQYF.

This clone showed up just once. V is TRBV27 and J is TRBJ2-7; D ambiguous. V was clipped by 6 bases and J by 0 bases, with 12 bases between them. CDR3 size: 14 residues. Per germline, CDR1 MNHEY and CDR2 SMNVEV (reference sequence). CDR3 nucleotides: TGTGCCAGCAGGGGTAGTCGAGGCTCCTACGAGCAGTACTTC. Translating gives CASRGSRGSYEQYF.

The genes are TRBV28 and TRBJ2-2; 13 bases are a match to TRBD2. Losses at the gene ends were 5 bases for V and 6 bases for J; bases not matched to a gene: 3. The CDR3 consists of 15 residues. Germline V gene data show CDR1 as MDHEN and CDR2 as SYDVKM. This CDR3 is CASSATSGGAGELFF. CDR3 DNA: TGTGCCAGCAGTGCCACTAGCGGGGGGGCCGGGGAGCTGTTTTTT.

This chain links TRBV28 with TRBJ2-3; 8 bases align to TRBD2. The CDR3 totals 17 residues. Germline V gives CDR1 MDHEN, CDR2 SYDVKM. Unmatched junction bases numbered 20, after V lost 7 bases and J lost 8 bases. The CDR3 spells CASTRIGASGPQGTQYF. The CDR3 coding sequence is TGTGCCAGCACTCGAATTGGGGCTAGCGGGCCCCAGGGTACGCAGTATTTT.